Listed here are 6 T cell receptor beta chains from one sample, sequenced in a study of technical replicates of blood from a handful of donors. The protocol was immunoSEQ multiplex PCR, while the TCRdb copy is restricted to in-frame clones and leaves out a portion. Of under 100,000 clones in the sample, 65% to 90% were seen once. What was sequenced was PBMCs. The receptors stem from a human donor in good health. Some clones in this sample may be carry-over from other donors' samples.

This chain links TRBV7-2 with TRBJ2-5; D is unresolved. Germline V lookup: CDR1 SGHTA, CDR2 FQGNSA. CDR3 length: 15 amino acids. V lost 1 base and J lost 3, with 12 bases in between. The CDR3 DNA reads as TGTGCCAGCAGCTTAGTCCCCACTCAAAAAGAGACCCAGTACTTC. Residues: CASSLVPTQKETQYF.

V and J are TRBV10-3 and TRBJ2-3; 8 nucleotides match TRBD1. V dropped 7 bases and J dropped 2; count of bases not matched to a gene: 8. The CDR3 sequence is 15 residues long. CDR1 is ENHRY and CDR2 is SYGVKD in the germline V gene. This chain's CDR3 is CAITSGGEVTDTQYF. In DNA, the CDR3 is TGTGCCATCACCTCAGGGGGCGAGGTCACAGATACGCAGTATTTT.

This clone was recorded once. The chain uses TRBV5-1 and TRBJ2-1; D is uncertain. V shed 0 bases and J shed 4 bases, with 8 bases lying between them. Germline-derived CDR1 and CDR2 are SGHRS and YFSETQ. The CDR3 extends over 14 amino acids. The CDR3: CASSLEQPYNEQFF. The DNA for the CDR3 is TGCGCCAGCAGCTTGGAACAGCCTTACAATGAGCAGTTCTTC.

J is TRBJ2-7 and V is TRBV5-6; the match to TRBD2 covers 16 bases. The CDR3 is 14 residues long. The ends lost 6 bases at V and 7 bases at J; junction bases unmatched: 4. Germline CDR1 SGHDT, CDR2 YYEEEE. CDR3 in DNA: TGTGCCAGCACCACGGGACTAGCGGGAGGGGAGCAGTACTTC. It yields the protein CASTTGLAGGEQYF.

The V call is TRBV29-1, the J call TRBJ2-7; 8 nucleotides line up with TRBD1. The V gene end was trimmed by 7 bases and the J gene end by 7 bases; junction bases not matched to a gene: 6. The length of the CDR3 is 11 residues. Germline V gives CDR1 SQVTM, CDR2 ANQGSEA. CDR3 coding DNA: TGCAGCGCCCAGGGGGCGGGGGAGCAGTACTTC. Its protein product is CSAQGAGEQYF.

Of note for this clone: The germline gene is not matched at one end of the junction; a read error may be the cause. This chain uses TRBV2 with TRBJ2-4, with 8 bases matching TRBD2. The CDR3 extends over 18 amino acids. CDR1 is SNHLY, CDR2 FYNNEI, per germline. The CDR3 reads CASNEPSGFPLAKNIQYF. Written as DNA, the CDR3 is TGTGCCAGCAATGAACCTAGCGGGTTCCCCTTAGCCAAAAACATTCAGTACTTC.